Each of the 32 T cell receptor beta chains below was sequenced from the same sample in a study of response to subunit inactivated influenza vaccine. In TCRdb, the RT-PCR reads were re-called with MiXCR into one record per CDR3 protein. The repertoire holds over 650,000 distinct CDR3 sequences, with approximately 17% as singletons. The material sequenced was PBMCs from blood, taken less than 6 days after vaccination. The source of these receptors is a man aged 45-60 years who received an inactivated influenza vaccine.

This clonotype turned up a few times. The CDR3 protein is CASSFILTGHEQFF. The CDR3 DNA follows: TGTGCCAGCAGTTTTATACTCACAGGGCATGAGCAGTTCTTC. V is TRBV28 and J is TRBJ2-1, with TRBD1 as a possible D gene (6 bases). CDR1 MDHEN and CDR2 SYDVKM come from the germline V gene. V lost 3 bases to trimming and J lost 8 bases, with 14 bases between them. This CDR3 region has 14 residues.

There are a few counts of this clonotype. The gene calls are TRBV10-3 and TRBJ1-5; the D gene is possibly TRBD1 (6 bases). Germline lookup yields CDR1 ENHRY and CDR2 SYGVKD. The CDR3 spans 13 residues. The V end lost 3 bases, the J end lost 7 bases, and 10 bases lay between the germline ends. CDR3 DNA sequence: TGTGCCATCAGTGATACACAGGGACAGCCCCAGCATTTT. As protein: CAISDTQGQPQHF.

This clonotype was seen a handful of times. This chain links TRBV29-1 with TRBJ2-5; the D gene is possibly TRBD1 (6 bases). The V end lost 6 bases, the J end lost 7 bases, and 15 bases lay between the germline ends. CDR1 and CDR2 from the germline V gene are SQVTM and ANQGSEA. The CDR3 sequence is 12 residues long. The CDR3 sequence is CSVVTGKGTQYF. The CDR3 DNA sequence: TGCAGCGTGGTAACAGGGAAAGGGACCCAGTACTTC.

The chain has TRBV30 and TRBJ1-2; TRBD1 is a possible D gene (5 bases). CDR1 GTSNPN and CDR2 SVGIG come from the germline V gene (reference sequence). This CDR3 comprises 15 residues. V was pared by 1 base and J by 4 bases, with 16 bases between. The CDR3 coding sequence is TGTGCCTGGAGTGAGGGAGGGACGGCTACCTATGGCTACACCTTC. It encodes CAWSEGGTATYGYTF.

V gene TRBV10-3 combines with J gene TRBJ2-1; D call uncertain. Trimming removed 0 bases at V and 6 bases at J, with 9 bases between. This CDR3 is built from 14 residues. Germline V gives CDR1 ENHRY, CDR2 SYGVKD. The CDR3 is CAISESVTGNEQFF. The CDR3 bases are TGTGCCATCAGTGAGTCTGTAACGGGCAATGAGCAGTTCTTC.

This clonotype was seen a few times. V usage is TRBV10-2 and J usage is TRBJ2-3; 11 bases are shared with TRBD2. The V gene's germline CDR1 is WSHSY and CDR2 SAAADI. Unmatched junction bases numbered 20, after V lost 5 bases and J lost 4 bases. The CDR3 is 20 residues long. The CDR3 protein is CASSSGGLAGHRYGADTQYF. The CDR3 DNA reads TGCGCCAGCAGTTCCGGCGGACTAGCGGGTCATCGTTATGGGGCAGATACGCAGTATTTT.

The chain couples TRBV20-1 to TRBJ2-3, with TRBD2 matching over 7 bases. Trimming took 0 bases from V and 2 from J; bases not matched to a gene: 11. CDR3 length: 17 residues. CDR1 is DFQATT and CDR2 is SNEGSKA in the germline V gene (reference sequence). The CDR3 reads CSARELGLAVPTDTQYF. The CDR3 coding sequence is TGCAGTGCTAGAGAGCTGGGCCTAGCGGTGCCCACAGATACGCAGTATTTT.

This chain connects TRBV20-1 to TRBJ2-5; D may match TRBD1 or TRBD2 (5 bases each). CDR3 length equals 12 residues. Germline CDR1 reads DFQATT; CDR2 reads SNEGSKA (reference sequence). Trimming removed 4 bases from V and 5 bases from J, with 11 bases in between. In DNA form, the CDR3 reads TGCAGTGCTACCACATGGGGGGAGACCCAGTACTTC. Protein product: CSATTWGETQYF.

This clonotype was seen repeatedly, ten times or more. This sequence joins TRBV29-1 and TRBJ2-3, with D uncertain. Trimming removed 1 base from V and 5 bases from J, with 4 bases in between. Germline CDR1 reads SQVTM; CDR2 reads ANQGSEA. The length of the CDR3 is 11 residues. The CDR3 loop reads CSVEGEDTQYF. CDR3 coding DNA: TGCAGCGTTGAAGGGGAAGATACGCAGTATTTT.

This clonotype was seen only a few times. The chain has TRBV7-2 and TRBJ2-3; a possible D gene is TRBD2 (6 bases). This CDR3 region has 17 residues. The V and J ends lost 0 bases and 2 bases respectively, with 15 bases between them. Germline V CDR1 and CDR2: SGHTA, FQGNSA. The CDR3 loop reads CASSLAFTSRYTDTQYF. The CDR3 DNA sequence: TGTGCCAGCAGCTTAGCGTTTACTAGCAGATACACAGATACGCAGTATTTT. The whole variable domain, filled in from reference TRBV7-2 and TRBJ2-3, reads GAGVSQSPSNKVTEKGKDVELRCDPISGHTALYWYRQSLGQGLEFLIYFQGNSAPDKSGLPSDRFSAERTGGSVSTLTIQRTQQEDSAVYLCASSLAFTSRYTDTQYFGPGTRLTVL.

This chain connects TRBV4-3 to TRBJ2-5; 9 bases are shared with TRBD2. CDR1 and CDR2 from the germline V gene are LGHNA and YSLEER. The length of the CDR3 is 15 residues. J lost 1 base, V lost 1 base, and 1 base had no gene match. CDR3 nucleotide sequence: TGCGCCAGCAGCCAAGGACTAGCGGCCCAAGAGACCCAGTACTTC. Amino acid sequence: CASSQGLAAQETQYF.

Notes on this clonotype: This may arise from a read error, as a much more abundant clone is one base away. The gene calls are TRBV6-2 or TRBV6-3 and TRBJ2-1; D is unresolved. CDR1 and CDR2 from the germline V gene are MNHEY and SVGEGT. This CDR3 is built from 11 residues. The DNA of the CDR3 is TGTGCCAGCAGCCCTAAATATGAGAAGTTCTTC. Protein: CASSPKYEKFF.

The J gene is TRBJ2-3, the V gene TRBV12-3 or TRBV12-4; D assignment may be TRBD1 or TRBD2 (6 bases each). The CDR3 has 14 residues. Trimming cost V 6 bases and J 5 bases, with 15 bases left between them. The CDR3 loop is CASSPGAHGDTQYF. The CDR3, as DNA: TGTGCCAGCAGCCCGGGGGCGCATGGAGATACGCAGTATTTT.

A few counts support this clonotype. This chain connects TRBV6-5 to TRBJ2-7, with 7 bases aligning to TRBD2. Trimming removed 0 bases from V and 3 bases from J; junction bases left unmatched: 8. Germline V gene sequence: CDR1 MNHEY, CDR2 SVGAGI. This CDR3 contains 16 residues. The CDR3 loop reads CASSYSRTSFYYEQYF. For the CDR3, the DNA is TGTGCCAGCAGTTACTCGCGGACTAGTTTTTACTACGAGCAGTACTTC.

This sequence joins TRBV7-2 and TRBJ1-1, with 11 nucleotides matching TRBD1. Losses at the gene ends were 1 base for V and 5 bases for J; bases not matched to a gene: 3. The germline V gene encodes CDR1 SGHTA and CDR2 FQGNSA. This CDR3 has 15 residues. The DNA for the CDR3 is TGTGCCAGCAGCTTAGGGACAGGGGGCTGGACTGAAGCTTTCTTT. It specifies CASSLGTGGWTEAFF.

This clonotype was counted ten times or more. The V and J genes are TRBV10-1 and TRBJ2-2; tentative D call: TRBD2 (5 bases). CDR1 is WNHNN and CDR2 is SYGVQD in the germline V gene (reference sequence). The CDR3 runs to 14 residues. Between the trimmed V and J ends, which lost 4 bases and 0 bases, there was a span of 6 bases. The CDR3 protein is CASSGGANTGELFF. In DNA form, the CDR3 reads TGCGCCAGCAGTGGGGGAGCGAACACCGGGGAGCTGTTTTTT.

This chain joins TRBV12-3 or TRBV12-4 and TRBJ1-5; D is ambiguous. The germline V and J ends were trimmed by 6 bases and 9 bases, with 12 bases remaining between them. This CDR3 comprises 12 residues. In nucleotides, the CDR3 is TGTGCCAGCAGCCCGCGACGCGTGCCCCAGCATTTT. Translating it yields CASSPRRVPQHF.

This clonotype has ten or more counts. V is TRBV10-3 and J is TRBJ2-6; possibly TRBD1 for D (6 bases). Trimming shortened V by 0 bases and J by 0 bases, and 9 bases separated the two germline ends. The germline V gene has CDR1 ENHRY and CDR2 SYGVKD. The length of the CDR3 is 17 residues. In DNA, the CDR3 is TGTGCCATCAGTGAGTCGGGGGCGGTCTCTGGGGCCAACGTCCTGACTTTC. Translated, it gives CAISESGAVSGANVLTF.

The chain carries TRBV5-1 and TRBJ2-2; D might be TRBD1 (6 bases). This CDR3 has 16 amino acids. The ends were cut back, 2 bases at V and 3 bases at J, with 14 bases in the middle. The germline V gene encodes CDR1 SGHRS and CDR2 YFSETQ. CDR3 protein: CASSFIQGGYTGELFF. DNA for the CDR3: TGCGCCAGCAGCTTCATACAGGGTGGTTACACCGGGGAGCTGTTTTTT.

This clonotype was seen only once. CDR3 in amino acids: CASSVSPSGVEQYF. Here the CDR3 DNA reads TGTGCCAGCAGCGTATCCCCCTCAGGAGTGGAGCAGTACTTC. V and J are TRBV9 and TRBJ2-7; D is unclear. The CDR3 runs to 14 residues. In germline, CDR1 is SGDLS, CDR2 YYNGEE. Trimming took off 1 base at V and 7 bases at J, with 15 bases between the two ends.

The chain couples TRBV7-8 to TRBJ2-7, with D possibly called TRBD1 or TRBD2 (5 bases each). This CDR3 spans 16 amino acids. V lost 5 bases, J lost 2 bases, and 19 bases lay in between. Germline CDR1 SGHVS, CDR2 FQNEAQ. The CDR3 DNA follows: TGTGCCAGCAGCCCCCAGGTGGGACGGTTGCCCTACGAGCAGTACTTC. It yields the protein CASSPQVGRLPYEQYF.

This chain uses TRBV9 with TRBJ2-1; TRBD2 aligns across 9 bases. V dropped 0 bases and J dropped 6; count of bases not matched to a gene: 4. From germline, CDR1 is SGDLS and CDR2 YYNGEE. The CDR3 runs 15 residues. DNA for the CDR3: TGTGCCAGCAGCGTAGGGACTAGCGTATCCAATGAGCAGTTCTTC. Translated: CASSVGTSVSNEQFF.

The chain links TRBV18 to TRBJ2-1; 9 bases are shared with TRBD1. CDR1 and CDR2 (germline): KGHSH, LQKENI. The CDR3 has 12 residues. The V and J ends lost 8 bases and 6 bases, in that order; junction bases with no gene match: 2. This chain's CDR3 is CASTDRGNEQFF. In DNA form, the CDR3 reads TGTGCCAGCACGGACAGGGGCAATGAGCAGTTCTTC.

This clonotype occurred a few times. At one end, the junction sequence differs from germline, possibly due to a read error. This CDR3 is CSARGLQNTGELFF. CDR3 DNA: TGCAGTGCAAGAGGACTACAGAACACCGGGGAGCTGTTTTTT. V usage is TRBV20-1 and J usage is TRBJ2-2, with D possibly matching TRBD2 (6 bases). The CDR3 spans 14 residues. CDR1 and CDR2 (germline): DFQATT, SNEGSKA (reference sequence).

This clonotype has a handful of counts. The CDR3 here is CAIRPAGTGVSEQYF. CDR3 sequence (DNA): TGTGCCATCAGGCCCGCCGGGACAGGGGTTAGCGAGCAGTACTTC. The J gene is TRBJ2-7, the V gene TRBV10-3; 10 bases align to TRBD1. CDR3 size: 15 residues. CDR1 and CDR2 (germline): ENHRY, SYGVKD. Germline trimming cut 6 bases from V and 6 bases from J; bases unmatched to any gene: 11.

The chain employs TRBV6-2 or TRBV6-3 and TRBJ2-7; 12 bases match TRBD1. Germline assignment: CDR1 MNHEY and CDR2 SVGEGT. After removal of 6 bases from V and 4 bases from J, the junction contained 4 bases not matched to a gene. This CDR3 region has 14 residues. The CDR3: CASRGQGAFYEQYF. CDR3 DNA: TGTGCCAGCAGGGGACAGGGGGCCTTTTACGAGCAGTACTTC.

The chain links TRBV5-6 to TRBJ2-7, with a tentative D call TRBD1 (5 bases). Trimming took off 0 bases at V and 3 bases at J, with 10 bases between the two ends. CDR3 length: 14 residues. Germline CDR1 is SGHDT and CDR2 is YYEEEE. The CDR3 coding sequence is TGTGCCAGCAGCTTGGAGGACACCAACTACGAGCAGTACTTC. Amino acids: CASSLEDTNYEQYF.

There are a few counts of this clonotype. The rearrangement uses TRBV5-1 and TRBJ2-1, with 9 bases matching TRBD2. Germline-derived CDR1 and CDR2 are SGHRS and YFSETQ. CDR3 length equals 15 residues. Trimming cost V 2 bases and J 4 bases; bases outside gene matches: 4. The CDR3 DNA reads as TGCGCCAGCAGCTTCCGACTAGCGGTGTACAATGAGCAGTTCTTC. This encodes CASSFRLAVYNEQFF.

This chain connects TRBV11-2 to TRBJ2-2; tentative D call: TRBD1 (5 bases). This CDR3 spans 15 amino acids. The V end lost 4 bases, the J end lost 4 bases, and 13 bases lay between the germline ends. Germline V gene lookup returns CDR1 SGHAT and CDR2 FQNNGV. CDR3: CASSWGSRITGELFF. Written as DNA, the CDR3 is TGTGCCAGCAGCTGGGGCTCCAGAATCACCGGGGAGCTGTTTTTT.

This clonotype was recorded many times. CDR3: CASQRWTQGGLNTEAFF. CDR3 DNA: TGTGCCTCCCAAAGGTGGACACAGGGGGGTCTGAACACTGAAGCTTTCTTT. The chain couples TRBV30 to TRBJ1-1; 8 bases match TRBD1. CDR3 length: 17 amino acids. V lost 7 bases and J lost 0; bases outside the gene matches: 16. Germline assignment: CDR1 GTSNPN and CDR2 SVGIG (reference sequence).

This clonotype was found many times. The chain carries TRBV7-8 and TRBJ2-7; D is unresolved. The CDR3 is made up of 18 amino acids. Germline V CDR1 and CDR2: SGHVS, FQNEAQ. Trimming left V 5 bases short and J 0 bases short, with 23 bases between. The CDR3 region has the DNA TGTGCCAGCAGCCCAAAAAAAGCCGGATCTCAAGCCTCCTACGAGCAGTACTTC. It translates to CASSPKKAGSQASYEQYF. Full variable domain (outside the CDR3, taken from reference TRBV7-8 and TRBJ2-7): GAGVSQSPRYKVAKRGQDVALRCDPISGHVSLFWYQQALGQGPEFLTYFQNEAQLDKSGLPSDRFFAERPEGSVSTLKIQRTQQEDSAVYLCASSPKKAGSQASYEQYFGPGTRLTVT.

This clonotype was observed a handful of times. This chain connects TRBV12-3 or TRBV12-4 to TRBJ2-2, with 9 bases matching TRBD1. J was trimmed by 7 bases and V by 6 bases; bases with no gene match: 9. This CDR3 is built from 15 residues. In DNA, the CDR3 is TGTGCCAGCAGCCCTTCCGGGACAGGGTACGGGGAGCTGTTTTTT. It encodes CASSPSGTGYGELFF.